A selection of T cell receptor beta chains follows, all from one sample in a study of T cell changes during pregnancy in multiple sclerosis. Measured with immunoSEQ multiplex PCR; TCRdb has only the in-frame clones, and not every one. The table lists approximately 90,000 clones, over 80% of them singletons, with approximately 2% in the top ten. The sequences come from peripheral blood, collected after pregnancy. The receptors come from a female donor with multiple sclerosis, enrolled in a pregnancy study. Each CDR3 is given without its conserved first and last residue. D genes are given only for firm matches.

d_call j_call v_call cdr3_aa
TRBD1 TRBJ1-1 TRBV4-3 ASSQDRQGAPEAF
TRBD1 TRBJ1-3 TRBV30 AWTDPHRGSGNTIY
TRBD1 TRBJ1-4 TRBV7-2 ASSPYTGDAEKLF
- TRBJ1-1 TRBV7-9 ASSLLHQGAF
- TRBJ2-5 TRBV4-2 ASSQEAAGRETQY
TRBD2 TRBJ2-5 TRBV9 ASSVGGTSGAGETQY
TRBD1 TRBJ2-2 TRBV7-9 ASSAGTGDTGELF
TRBD1 TRBJ1-3 TRBV5-1 ASSLDPGTGGFANTIY
- TRBJ2-3 TRBV30 AWSPGSDTQY
TRBD2 TRBJ2-5 TRBV4-2 ASSQEWLAGRGGETQY
TRBD1 TRBJ2-6 TRBV4-1 ASSQPRDRDAGANVLT